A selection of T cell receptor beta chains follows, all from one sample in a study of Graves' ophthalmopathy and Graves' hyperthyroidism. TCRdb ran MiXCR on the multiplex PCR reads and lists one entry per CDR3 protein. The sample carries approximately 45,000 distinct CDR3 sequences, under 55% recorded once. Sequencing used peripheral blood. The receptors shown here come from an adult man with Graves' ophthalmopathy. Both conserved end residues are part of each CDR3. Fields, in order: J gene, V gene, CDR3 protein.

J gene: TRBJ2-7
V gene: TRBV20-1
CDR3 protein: CSATSSPGRSYEQYF

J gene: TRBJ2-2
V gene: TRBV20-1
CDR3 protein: CSAPGRWAGELFF

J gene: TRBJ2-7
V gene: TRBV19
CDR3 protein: CASKDGDSSYEQYF

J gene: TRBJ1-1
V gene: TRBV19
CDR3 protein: CASISYVGAMNIEAFF

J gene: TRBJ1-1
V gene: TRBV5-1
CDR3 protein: CASSLDGSYEAFF

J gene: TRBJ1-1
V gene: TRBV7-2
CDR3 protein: CASSTQRNTEAFF

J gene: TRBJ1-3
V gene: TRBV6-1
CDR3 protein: CASTGTGISGNTIYF

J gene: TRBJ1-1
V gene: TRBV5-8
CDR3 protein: CASRPVVYTEAFF

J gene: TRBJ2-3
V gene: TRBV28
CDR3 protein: CASRHWREFPTDTQYF

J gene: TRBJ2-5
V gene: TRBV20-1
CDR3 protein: CSARDALGQRPAGETQYF

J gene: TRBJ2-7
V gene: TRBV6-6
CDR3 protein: CASSYSIAGHEQYF

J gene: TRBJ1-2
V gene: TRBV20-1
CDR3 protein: CSARHTGGVYGYTF

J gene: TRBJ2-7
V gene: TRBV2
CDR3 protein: CASRTYHSGRTSYEQYF

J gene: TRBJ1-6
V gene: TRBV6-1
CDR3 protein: CASSEGGSPLHF

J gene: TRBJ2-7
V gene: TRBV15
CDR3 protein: CATSRHDRDRGYYEQYF

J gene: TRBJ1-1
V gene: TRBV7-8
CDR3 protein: CASSLLTGAEAFF

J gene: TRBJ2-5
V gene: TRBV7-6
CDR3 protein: CASSETGGWETQYF

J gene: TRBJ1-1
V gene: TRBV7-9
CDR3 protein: CASSPVGTTEAFF

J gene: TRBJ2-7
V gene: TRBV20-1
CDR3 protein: CSHEGQGTYEQYF